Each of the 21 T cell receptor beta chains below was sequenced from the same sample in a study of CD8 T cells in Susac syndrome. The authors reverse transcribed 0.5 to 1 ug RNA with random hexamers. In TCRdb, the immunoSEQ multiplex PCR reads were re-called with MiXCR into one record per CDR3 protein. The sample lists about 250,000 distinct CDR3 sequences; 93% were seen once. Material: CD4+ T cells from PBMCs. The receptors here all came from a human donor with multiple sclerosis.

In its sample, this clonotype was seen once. CDR3 coding DNA: TGTGCCAGCAGGCTCGGGACACTTCGAAGCAATCAGCCCCAGCATTTT. Protein: CASRLGTLRSNQPQHF. The chain has TRBV28 and TRBJ1-5; perhaps TRBD1 as D (6 bases). The germline CDR1 and CDR2 sequences are MDHEN and SYDVKM. The CDR3 has 16 residues. The V and J ends lost 6 bases and 1 base respectively, with 16 bases between them.

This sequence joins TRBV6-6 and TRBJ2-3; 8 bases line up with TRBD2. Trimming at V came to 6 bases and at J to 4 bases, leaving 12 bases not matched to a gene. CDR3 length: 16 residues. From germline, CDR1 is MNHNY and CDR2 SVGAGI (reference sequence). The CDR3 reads CASRRTSGLASDTQYF. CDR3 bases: TGTGCCAGCAGACGTACTAGCGGTCTGGCTTCAGATACGCAGTATTTT.

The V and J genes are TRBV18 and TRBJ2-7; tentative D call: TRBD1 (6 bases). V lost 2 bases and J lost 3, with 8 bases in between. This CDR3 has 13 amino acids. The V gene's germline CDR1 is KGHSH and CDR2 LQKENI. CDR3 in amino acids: CASSPTTGYEQYV. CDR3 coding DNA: TGTGCCAGCTCACCAACGACAGGCTACGAGCAGTACGTC.

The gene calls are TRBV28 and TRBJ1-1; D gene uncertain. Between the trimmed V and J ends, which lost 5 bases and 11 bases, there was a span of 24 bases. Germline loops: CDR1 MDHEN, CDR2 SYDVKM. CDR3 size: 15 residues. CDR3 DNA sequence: TGTGCCAGCAGTCCCCTCCGCGTTAGGGCCGTTCGCGCTTTCTTT. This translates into CASSPLRVRAVRAFF. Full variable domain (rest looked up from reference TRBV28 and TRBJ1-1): DVKVTQSSRYLVKRTGEKVFLECVQDMDHENMFWYRQDPGLGLRLIYFSYDVKMKEKGDIPEGYSVSREKKERFSLILESASTNQTSMYLCASSPLRVRAVRAFFGQGTRLTVV.

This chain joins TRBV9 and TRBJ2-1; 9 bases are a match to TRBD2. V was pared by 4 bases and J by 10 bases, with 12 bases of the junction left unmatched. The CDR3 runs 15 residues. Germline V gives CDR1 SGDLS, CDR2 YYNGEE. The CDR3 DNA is TGTGCCAGCAGCCCACGGGGACTAGCCGCGTGGGAGCAGTTCTTC. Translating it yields CASSPRGLAAWEQFF.

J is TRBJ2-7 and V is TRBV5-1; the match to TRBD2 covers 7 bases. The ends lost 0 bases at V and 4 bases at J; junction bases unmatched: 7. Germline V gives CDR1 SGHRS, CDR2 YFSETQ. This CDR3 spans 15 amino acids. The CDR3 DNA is TGCGCCAGCAGCTTGGGTGGACTAGGAGCATACGAGCAGTACGTC. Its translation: CASSLGGLGAYEQYV.

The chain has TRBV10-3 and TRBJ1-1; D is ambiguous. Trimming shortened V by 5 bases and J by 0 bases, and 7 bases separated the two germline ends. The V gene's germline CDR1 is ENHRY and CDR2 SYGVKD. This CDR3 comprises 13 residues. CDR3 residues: CAISPGMNTEAFF. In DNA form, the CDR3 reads TGTGCCATCAGTCCAGGCATGAACACTGAAGCTTTCTTT.

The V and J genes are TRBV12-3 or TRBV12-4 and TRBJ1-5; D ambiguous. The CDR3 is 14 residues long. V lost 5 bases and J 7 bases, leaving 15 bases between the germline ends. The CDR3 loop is CASSRGWGRQPQHF. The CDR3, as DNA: TGTGCCAGCAGTCGCGGGTGGGGTCGCCAGCCCCAGCATTTT.

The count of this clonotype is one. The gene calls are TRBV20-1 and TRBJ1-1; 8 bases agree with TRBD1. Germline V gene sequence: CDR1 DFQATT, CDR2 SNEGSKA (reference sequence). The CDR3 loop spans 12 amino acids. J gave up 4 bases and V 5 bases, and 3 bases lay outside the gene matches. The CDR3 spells CSAQTGATEAFF. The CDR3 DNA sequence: TGCAGTGCTCAGACAGGGGCCACTGAAGCTTTCTTT.

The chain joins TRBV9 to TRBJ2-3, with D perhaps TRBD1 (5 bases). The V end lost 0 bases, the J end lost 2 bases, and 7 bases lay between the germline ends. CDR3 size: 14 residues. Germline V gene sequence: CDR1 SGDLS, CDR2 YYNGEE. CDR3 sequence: CASSVGGYTDTQYF. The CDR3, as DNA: TGTGCCAGCAGCGTAGGGGGCTACACAGATACGCAGTATTTT.

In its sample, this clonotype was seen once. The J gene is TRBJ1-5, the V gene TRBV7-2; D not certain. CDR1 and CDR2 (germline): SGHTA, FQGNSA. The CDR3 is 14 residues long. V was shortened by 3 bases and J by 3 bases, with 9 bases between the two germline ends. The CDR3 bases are TGTGCCAGCAGCTTCGGGTCACACAATCAGCCCCAGCATTTT. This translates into CASSFGSHNQPQHF.

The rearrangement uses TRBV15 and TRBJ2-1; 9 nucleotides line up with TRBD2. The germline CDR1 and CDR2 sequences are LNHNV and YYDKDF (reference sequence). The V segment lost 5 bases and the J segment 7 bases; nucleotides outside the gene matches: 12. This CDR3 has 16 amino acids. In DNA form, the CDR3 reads TGTGCCACCAGCCTTCGACTAGCGGCGAATGCTAATGAGCAGTTCTTC. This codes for CATSLRLAANANEQFF.

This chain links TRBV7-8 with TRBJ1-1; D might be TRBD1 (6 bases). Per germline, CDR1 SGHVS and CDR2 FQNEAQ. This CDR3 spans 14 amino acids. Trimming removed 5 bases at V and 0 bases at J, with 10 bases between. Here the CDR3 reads CASSDRIMNTEAFF. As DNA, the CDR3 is TGTGCCAGCAGCGACAGGATCATGAACACTGAAGCTTTCTTT.

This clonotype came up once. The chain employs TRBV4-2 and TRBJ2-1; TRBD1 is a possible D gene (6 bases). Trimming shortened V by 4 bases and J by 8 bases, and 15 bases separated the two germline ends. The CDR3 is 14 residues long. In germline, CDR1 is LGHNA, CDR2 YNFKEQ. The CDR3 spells CASSPSLAGDEQFF. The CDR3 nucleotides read TGTGCCAGCAGCCCTTCCCTAGCAGGGGATGAGCAGTTCTTC.

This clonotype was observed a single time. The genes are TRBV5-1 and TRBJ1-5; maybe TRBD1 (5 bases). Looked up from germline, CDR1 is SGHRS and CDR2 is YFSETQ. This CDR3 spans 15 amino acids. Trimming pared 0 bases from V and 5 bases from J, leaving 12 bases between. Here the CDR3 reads CASSLVGAADQPQHF. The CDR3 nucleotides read TGCGCCAGCAGCTTGGTAGGGGCGGCCGATCAGCCCCAGCATTTT.

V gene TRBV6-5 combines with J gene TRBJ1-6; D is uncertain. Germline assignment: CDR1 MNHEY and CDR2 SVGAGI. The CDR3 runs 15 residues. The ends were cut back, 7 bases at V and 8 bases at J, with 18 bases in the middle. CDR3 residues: CASKADNRRHSPLHF. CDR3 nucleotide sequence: TGTGCCAGCAAGGCAGATAATAGGAGGCATTCACCCCTCCACTTT.

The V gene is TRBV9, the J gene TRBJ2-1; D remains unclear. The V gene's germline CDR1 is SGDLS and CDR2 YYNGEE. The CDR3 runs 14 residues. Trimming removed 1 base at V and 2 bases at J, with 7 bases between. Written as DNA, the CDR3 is TGTGCCAGCAGCGTACAGACCACCTACAATGAGCAGTTCTTC. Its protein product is CASSVQTTYNEQFF.

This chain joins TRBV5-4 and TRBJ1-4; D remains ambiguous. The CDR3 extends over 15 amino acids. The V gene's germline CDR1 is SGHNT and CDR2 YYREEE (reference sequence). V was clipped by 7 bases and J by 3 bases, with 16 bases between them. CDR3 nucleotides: TGTGCCAGCGGGCGGGCAGGTCGACCTAATGAAAAACTGTTTTTT. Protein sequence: CASGRAGRPNEKLFF.

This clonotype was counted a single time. The CDR3 nucleotides are TGTGCCAGCTCAACAATGGACAGGGGGCGCGCAGAGACCCAGTACTTC. Residues: CASSTMDRGRAETQYF. The chain employs TRBV18 and TRBJ2-5, with 11 bases fitting TRBD1. The CDR3 consists of 16 residues. V lost 5 bases to trimming and J lost 4 bases; unmatched junction nucleotides: 9. The germline gives CDR1 KGHSH, CDR2 LQKENI. Using reference TRBV18 and TRBJ2-5 for the parts outside the CDR3, the full variable domain is NAGVMQNPRHLVRRRGQEARLRCSPMKGHSHVYWYRQLPEEGLKFMVYLQKENIIDESGMPKERFSAEFPKEGPSILRIQQVVRGDSAAYFCASSTMDRGRAETQYFGPGTRLLVL.

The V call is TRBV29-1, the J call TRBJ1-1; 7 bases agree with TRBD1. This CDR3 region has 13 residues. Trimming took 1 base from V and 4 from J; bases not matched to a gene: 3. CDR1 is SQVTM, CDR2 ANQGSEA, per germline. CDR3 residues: CSVEVAGGTEAFF. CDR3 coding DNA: TGCAGCGTTGAAGTGGCAGGGGGCACTGAAGCTTTCTTT.

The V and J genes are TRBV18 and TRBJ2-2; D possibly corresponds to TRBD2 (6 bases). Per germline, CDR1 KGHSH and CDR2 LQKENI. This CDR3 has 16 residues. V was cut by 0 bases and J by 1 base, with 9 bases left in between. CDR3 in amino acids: CASSPPGLWNTGELFF. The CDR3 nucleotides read TGTGCCAGCTCACCACCGGGACTCTGGAACACCGGGGAGCTGTTTTTT. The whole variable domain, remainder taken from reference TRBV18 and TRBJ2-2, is NAGVMQNPRHLVRRRGQEARLRCSPMKGHSHVYWYRQLPEEGLKFMVYLQKENIIDESGMPKERFSAEFPKEGPSILRIQQVVRGDSAAYFCASSPPGLWNTGELFFGEGSRLTVL.